This T cell receptor (beta chain) was retrieved from a study of control samples from healthy donors and cancer patients. Looked up from germline, CDR1 is WSHSY and CDR2 is SAAADI. V lost 2 bases, J lost 7 bases, and 11 bases lay in between. The CDR3 is made up of 14 amino acids. TCRdb's table, derived via immunoSEQ multiplex PCR, lists solely in-frame clones and lacks some. Of around 89,000 clones in the sample, 82% were seen once. The V call is TRBV10-2, the J call TRBJ1-4; D is undetermined. This clonotype was sampled from a woman aged 55-70 years in good health. The material sequenced was blood. DNA for the CDR3: TGCGCCAGCAGTGAGGGAGGAGGGTTTGAAAAACTGTTTTTT. Translation gives CASSEGGGFEKLFF.